The 22 T cell receptor beta chains in this list originate from one sample, sequenced in a study of T cells in localized non-small cell lung cancer. Produced via immunoSEQ multiplex PCR; TCRdb's table is partial and in-frame only. The table includes over 25,000 clones, roughly 88% detected once. This sample comprised peripheral blood, obtained before any cancer treatment. These receptors originate from a woman aged 40-70 years with stage I lung adenocarcinoma.

As DNA, the CDR3 is TGTGCCAGCAGCGTTAACAGGGCGGGTTCACCCCTCCACTTT. It encodes CASSVNRAGSPLHF. The J gene is TRBJ1-6, the V gene TRBV28; a weak D match, TRBD1 (6 bases). This CDR3 comprises 14 residues. V lost 6 bases and J 9 bases, leaving 15 bases between the germline ends. The germline CDR1 and CDR2 sequences are MDHEN and SYDVKM.

The rearrangement uses TRBV6-5 and TRBJ2-7; 9 bases fit TRBD1. The V segment lost 5 bases and the J segment 2 bases; nucleotides outside the gene matches: 7. The CDR3 loop spans 15 amino acids. The V gene's germline CDR1 is MNHEY and CDR2 SVGAGI. The DNA for the CDR3 is TGTGCCAGCAGTCCGGACAGGGGAAGAACCTACGAGCAGTACTTC. Its translation: CASSPDRGRTYEQYF.

The CDR3 loop is CASRRTGAYNEQFF. The CDR3 DNA sequence: TGCGCCAGCAGGAGAACAGGGGCCTACAATGAGCAGTTCTTC. The chain has TRBV10-1 and TRBJ2-1, with TRBD1 matching over 7 bases. The germline V gene encodes CDR1 WNHNN and CDR2 SYGVQD (reference sequence). With 6 bases clipped from V and 2 bases from J, the junction kept 4 bases outside the gene matches. This CDR3 is built from 14 residues.

The chain uses TRBV6-5 and TRBJ1-6, with D hard to call. Germline V CDR1 and CDR2: MNHEY, SVGAGI. CDR3 length: 16 amino acids. The ends were cut back, 0 bases at V and 7 bases at J, with 13 bases in the middle. For the CDR3, the DNA is TGTGCCAGCAGTTACTCGCGAGGCAGACTCAATTCACCCCTCCACTTT. It specifies CASSYSRGRLNSPLHF.

This chain joins TRBV9 and TRBJ2-2, with 13 nucleotides matching TRBD2. V lost 0 bases, J lost 5 bases, and 10 bases stayed unmatched. Germline V gene lookup returns CDR1 SGDLS and CDR2 YYNGEE. The CDR3 runs to 19 residues. The DNA for the CDR3 is TGTGCCAGCAGCGTAGGGACTAGCGGGAGAACTACTATAACCGGGGAGCTGTTTTTT. Residues: CASSVGTSGRTTITGELFF.

This clone has a handful of counts. The genes are TRBV5-4 and TRBJ2-1, with D perhaps TRBD1 (5 bases). CDR3 length equals 16 residues. Trimming stripped 0 bases from V and 2 bases from J, with 12 bases between. CDR1 and CDR2 (germline): SGHNT, YYREEE (reference sequence). CDR3 sequence: CASSLARTRAYNEQFF. The CDR3 nucleotides are TGTGCCAGCAGCTTGGCCCGGACACGGGCCTACAATGAGCAGTTCTTC. The entire variable domain, with the rest obtained from reference TRBV5-4 and TRBJ2-1, is as follows: ETGVTQSPTHLIKTRGQQVTLRCSSQSGHNTVSWYQQALGQGPQFIFQYYREEENGRGNFPPRFSGLQFPNYSSELNVNALELDDSALYLCASSLARTRAYNEQFFGPGTRLTVL.

The rearrangement links TRBV30 to TRBJ2-3; D may match TRBD1 or TRBD2 (5 bases each). This CDR3 has 14 residues. The germline V and J ends were trimmed by 2 bases and 5 bases, with 14 bases remaining between them. CDR1 and CDR2 from the germline V gene are GTSNPN and SVGIG (reference sequence). The CDR3 is CAWSPRWGIDTQYF. The CDR3 coding sequence is TGTGCCTGGAGTCCCCGGTGGGGGATAGATACGCAGTATTTT. Full variable domain (outside the CDR3, taken from reference TRBV30 and TRBJ2-3): SQTIHQWPATLVQPVGSPLSLECTVEGTSNPNLYWYRQAAGRGLQLLFYSVGIGQISSEVPQNLSASRPQDRQFILSSKKLLLSDSGFYLCAWSPRWGIDTQYFGPGTRLTVL.

The chain carries TRBV6-1 and TRBJ2-7; D unresolved. Germline CDR1 reads MNHNS; CDR2 reads SASEGT. Trimming stripped 2 bases from V and 2 bases from J, with 7 bases between. CDR3 length: 13 amino acids. CDR3 sequence (DNA): TGTGCCAGCAGTGAAATCCGTGCCTACGAGCAGTACTTC. Protein sequence: CASSEIRAYEQYF.

The chain combines TRBV6-1 with TRBJ2-1; no definite D call. V lost 0 bases and J 0 bases, leaving 6 bases between the germline ends. The CDR3 runs to 15 residues. Per germline, CDR1 MNHNS and CDR2 SASEGT. As DNA, the CDR3 is TGTGCCAGCAGTGAAGCCCCCTTCTCCTACAATGAGCAGTTCTTC. Protein product: CASSEAPFSYNEQFF.

This CDR3 is CASSEIRGPGELFF. For the CDR3, the DNA is TGTGCCAGCAGTGAAATTAGGGGTCCCGGGGAGCTGTTTTTT. This chain joins TRBV6-1 and TRBJ2-2; D is possibly TRBD1 (5 bases). V lost 2 bases and J lost 6, with 10 bases in between. The length of the CDR3 is 14 residues. Germline V gene data show CDR1 as MNHNS and CDR2 as SASEGT.

Only one count was recorded for this clone. The chain uses TRBV2 and TRBJ1-5, with D possibly TRBD1 on 5 matching bases. The CDR3 totals 14 residues. CDR1 SNHLY and CDR2 FYNNEI come from the germline V gene. V dropped 4 bases and J dropped 9 bases, with 16 bases sitting between them. Written as DNA, the CDR3 is TGTGCCAGCAGTGGGGACGGGGCGGGTGGGCCCCAGCATTTT. The encoded protein is CASSGDGAGGPQHF.

This clone was detected only a few times. This sequence joins TRBV30 and TRBJ1-4; 8 positions match TRBD1. V was clipped by 0 bases and J by 8 bases; unmatched bases: 5. From germline, CDR1 is GTSNPN and CDR2 SVGIG (reference sequence). This CDR3 is 14 amino acids long. The CDR3 DNA follows: TGTGCCTGGAGTGTAAACAGGGGGAGAGAAAAACTGTTTTTT. It specifies CAWSVNRGREKLFF. The full variable domain, in which reference TRBV30 and TRBJ1-4 provide the parts outside the CDR3, is SQTIHQWPATLVQPVGSPLSLECTVEGTSNPNLYWYRQAAGRGLQLLFYSVGIGQISSEVPQNLSASRPQDRQFILSSKKLLLSDSGFYLCAWSVNRGREKLFFGSGTQLSVL.

The DNA for the CDR3 is TGTGCCACCGCTACGACGGAAAACTATGGCTACACCTTC. It specifies CATATTENYGYTF. V is TRBV15 and J is TRBJ1-2; D remains unclear. Trimming left V 8 bases short and J 2 bases short, with 12 bases between. The length of the CDR3 is 13 residues. Per germline, CDR1 LNHNV and CDR2 YYDKDF (reference sequence).

The V and J genes are TRBV4-3 and TRBJ1-6; 9 bases agree with TRBD1. Looked up from germline, CDR1 is LGHNA and CDR2 is YSLEER. V shed 0 bases, J shed 9 bases, and the junction held 9 bases outside the gene matches. This CDR3 is 17 amino acids long. CDR3 region: CASSQDMNRGLGSPLHF. The CDR3 bases are TGCGCCAGCAGCCAAGATATGAACAGGGGGCTGGGTTCACCCCTCCACTTT.

A single count supports this clone. This chain links TRBV18 with TRBJ2-1; D remains unclear. Germline assignment: CDR1 KGHSH and CDR2 LQKENI. The CDR3 is made up of 11 amino acids. V was pared by 3 bases and J by 8 bases, with 5 bases between. CDR3 region: CASSPVDEQFF. The CDR3 DNA follows: TGTGCCAGCTCACCCGTGGATGAGCAGTTCTTC.

This sequence joins TRBV5-6 and TRBJ2-1; 8 nucleotides align to TRBD2. The V and J ends lost 0 bases and 2 bases, in that order; junction bases with no gene match: 10. The CDR3 sequence is 18 residues long. Germline V gene data show CDR1 as SGHDT and CDR2 as YYEEEE. The CDR3 sequence: CASSLGEWGSGAYNEQFF. The CDR3 DNA is TGTGCCAGCAGCTTGGGAGAATGGGGTAGCGGGGCCTACAATGAGCAGTTCTTC.

The V and J genes are TRBV10-3 and TRBJ1-5; TRBD1 matches at 8 bases. Losses at the gene ends were 0 bases for V and 2 bases for J; bases not matched to a gene: 0. The CDR3 spans 15 residues. In germline, CDR1 is ENHRY, CDR2 SYGVKD. CDR3 protein: CAISESGQGNQPQHF. CDR3 bases: TGTGCCATCAGTGAGTCGGGACAGGGCAATCAGCCCCAGCATTTT.

V usage is TRBV7-2 and J usage is TRBJ1-1; D perhaps matches TRBD1 (5 bases). V was trimmed by 5 bases and J by 5 bases, leaving 15 bases between them. Looked up from germline, CDR1 is SGHTA and CDR2 is FQGNSA. This CDR3 is 14 amino acids long. This CDR3 is CASSQDGGETEAFF. Written as DNA, the CDR3 is TGTGCCAGCAGCCAAGACGGGGGTGAGACTGAAGCTTTCTTT.

The rearrangement uses TRBV7-9 and TRBJ1-2; D uncertain. The V and J ends lost 1 base and 4 bases respectively, with 4 bases between them. The CDR3 runs 12 residues. CDR1 is SEHNR, CDR2 FQNEAQ, per germline (reference sequence). CDR3 DNA: TGTGCCAGCAGCTTAGGAGGCTATGGCTACACCTTC. This gives the protein CASSLGGYGYTF.

The chain couples TRBV9 to TRBJ1-3, with D hard to call. V lost 4 bases and J lost 0, with 11 bases in between. Germline V lookup: CDR1 SGDLS, CDR2 YYNGEE. The CDR3 consists of 15 residues. CDR3 protein: CASSPRPSSGNTIYF. DNA of the CDR3: TGTGCCAGCAGCCCCCGCCCCAGCTCTGGAAACACCATATATTTT.

This clone has a handful of counts. The rearrangement uses TRBV29-1 and TRBJ1-2, with 8 bases identical to TRBD1. CDR1 and CDR2 from the germline V gene are SQVTM and ANQGSEA. J gave up 1 base and V 2 bases, and 3 bases lay outside the gene matches. This CDR3 has 14 residues. The CDR3 nucleotides are TGCAGCGTTGAATTCAGGGGGCGTAACTATGGCTACACCTTC. This codes for CSVEFRGRNYGYTF.

The rearrangement uses TRBV15 and TRBJ2-3; TRBD1 or TRBD2 may be the D gene (6 bases each). Germline V gene data show CDR1 as LNHNV and CDR2 as YYDKDF (reference sequence). This CDR3 spans 17 amino acids. Trimming took off 3 bases at V and 2 bases at J, with 18 bases between the two ends. The CDR3 bases are TGTGCCACCAGCAGTAGAAGGGGGGCCCTAATCACAGATACGCAGTATTTT. Translating gives CATSSRRGALITDTQYF.